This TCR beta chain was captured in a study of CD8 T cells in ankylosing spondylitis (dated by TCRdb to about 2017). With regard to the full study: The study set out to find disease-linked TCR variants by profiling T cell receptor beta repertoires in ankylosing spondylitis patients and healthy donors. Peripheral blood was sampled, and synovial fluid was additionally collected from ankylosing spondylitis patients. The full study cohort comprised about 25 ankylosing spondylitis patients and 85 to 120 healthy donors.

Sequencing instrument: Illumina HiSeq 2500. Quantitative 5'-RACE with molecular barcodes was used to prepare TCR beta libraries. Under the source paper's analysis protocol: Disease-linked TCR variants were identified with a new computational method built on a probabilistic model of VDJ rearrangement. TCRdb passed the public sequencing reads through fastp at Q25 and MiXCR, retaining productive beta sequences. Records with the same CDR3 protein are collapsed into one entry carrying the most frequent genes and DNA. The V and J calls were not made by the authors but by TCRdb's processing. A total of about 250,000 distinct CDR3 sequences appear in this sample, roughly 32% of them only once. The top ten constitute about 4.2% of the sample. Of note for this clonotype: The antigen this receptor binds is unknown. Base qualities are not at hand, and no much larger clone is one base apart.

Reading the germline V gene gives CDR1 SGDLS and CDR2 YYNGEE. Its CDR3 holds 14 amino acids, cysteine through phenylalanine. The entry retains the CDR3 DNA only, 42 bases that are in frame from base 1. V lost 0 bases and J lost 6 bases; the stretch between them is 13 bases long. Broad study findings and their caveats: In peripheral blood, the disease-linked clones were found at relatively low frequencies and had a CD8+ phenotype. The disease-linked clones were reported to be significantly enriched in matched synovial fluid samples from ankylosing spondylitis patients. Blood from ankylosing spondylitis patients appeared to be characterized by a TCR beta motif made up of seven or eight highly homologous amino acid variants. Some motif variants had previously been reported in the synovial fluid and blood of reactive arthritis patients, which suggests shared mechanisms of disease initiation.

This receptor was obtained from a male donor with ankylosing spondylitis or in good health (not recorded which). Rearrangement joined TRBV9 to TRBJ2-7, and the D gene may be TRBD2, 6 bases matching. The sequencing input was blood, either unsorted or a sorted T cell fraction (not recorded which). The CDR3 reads CASSVDGTPREQYF. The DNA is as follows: TGTGCCAGCAGCGTAGACGGGACTCCTCGCGAGCAGTACTTC.